What follows are 9 T cell receptor beta chains derived from one specimen sequenced in a study of T-cell reconstitution after alpha-beta-depleted transplantation in children. Researchers prepared the TCRbeta library using unique molecular identifiers, the study reports. TCRdb redid the calling of the PCR reads with MiXCR, one entry per CDR3 protein. The sample shows 200,000 to 250,000 distinct CDR3 sequences, about 8.2% of them seen only once. The sample was PBMCs, mostly from graft donor cells, taken 360 days after TCRalphabeta/CD19-depleted stem cell transplant. The receptor source for this set is a male patient aged 2 to 9 who had a stem cell transplant for acute myeloid leukemia, so the T cells may come from the graft donor.

Many counts were recorded for this clonotype. This chain links TRBV18 with TRBJ2-3, with a possible D match to TRBD1 (6 bases). CDR1 and CDR2 (germline): KGHSH, LQKENI. Trimming removed 3 bases from V and 9 bases from J, with 10 bases in between. The CDR3 runs 12 residues. The CDR3 sequence is CASSPGQTTQYF. CDR3 in DNA: TGTGCCAGCTCACCCGGACAGACGACGCAGTATTTT.

In DNA form, the CDR3 reads TGTGCCAGCTCCCCTAGCCTTCGGTCCGGGGAGCTGTTTTTT. This sequence encodes CASSPSLRSGELFF. This chain joins TRBV18 and TRBJ2-2, with D possibly being TRBD2 (5 bases). In germline, CDR1 is KGHSH, CDR2 LQKENI. There are 14 residues in the CDR3. V lost 6 bases to trimming and J lost 6 bases, with 14 bases between them.

The chain employs TRBV5-1 and TRBJ2-1; D gene ambiguous. Trimming took off 0 bases at V and 6 bases at J, with 7 bases between the two ends. Germline loops: CDR1 SGHRS, CDR2 YFSETQ. This CDR3 has 13 residues. For the CDR3, the DNA is TGCGCCAGCAGCTTGGATCTAACCAATGAGCAGTTCTTC. It translates to CASSLDLTNEQFF.

The chain couples TRBV12-3 or TRBV12-4 to TRBJ1-1, with unresolved D. The CDR3 is 14 residues long. V lost 6 bases to trimming and J lost 4 bases, with 15 bases between them. The CDR3 DNA reads TGTGCCAGCAGGGGAGAGACTAGTCCCACTGAAGCTTTCTTT. Protein product: CASRGETSPTEAFF.

This clonotype has at least ten counts. The rearrangement joins TRBV20-1 to TRBJ1-2, with D maybe TRBD1 (6 bases). Deletions cut 7 bases from V and 4 bases from J, with 22 bases between. CDR3 length equals 15 residues. Germline V gene sequence: CDR1 DFQATT, CDR2 SNEGSKA (reference sequence). The CDR3 coding sequence is TGCAGTGTATCGAAGGGGGGGGACCCGGGCTATGGCTACACCTTC. Translated: CSVSKGGDPGYGYTF.

The chain couples TRBV5-1 to TRBJ2-7, with D possibly being TRBD2 (5 bases). V shed 0 bases and J shed 2 bases, with 12 bases lying between them. Looked up from germline, CDR1 is SGHRS and CDR2 is YFSETQ. The CDR3 is 15 residues long. For the CDR3, the DNA is TGCGCCAGCAGCTTGGACCCGGGAAGGACCTACGAGCAGTACTTC. The encoded protein is CASSLDPGRTYEQYF.

The table lists this clonotype with a few counts. This chain links TRBV3-1 with TRBJ1-1; maybe TRBD1 (5 bases). The CDR3 has 11 amino acids. Trimming shortened V by 0 bases and J by 11 bases, and 7 bases separated the two germline ends. Germline CDR1 and CDR2: LGHDT and YNNKEL (reference sequence). Written as DNA, the CDR3 is TGTGCCAGCAGCCAAGACAGGGTCGCTTTCTTT. Its protein product is CASSQDRVAFF. The full variable domain, its missing parts supplied by reference TRBV3-1 and TRBJ1-1, is DTAVSQTPKYLVTQMGNDKSIKCEQNLGHDTMYWYKQDSKKFLKIMFSYNNKELIINETVPNRFSPKSPDKAHLNLHINSLELGDSAVYFCASSQDRVAFFGQGTRLTVV.

This clonotype was counted between two and nine times. The rearrangement joins TRBV20-1 to TRBJ1-6; 7 nucleotides align to TRBD1. The CDR3 extends over 15 amino acids. Trimming cost V 6 bases and J 9 bases; bases outside gene matches: 14. The germline V gene encodes CDR1 DFQATT and CDR2 SNEGSKA (reference sequence). The CDR3 spells CSAPTTRGRGSPLHF. The CDR3 coding sequence is TGCAGTGCCCCCACGACCAGGGGGAGAGGTTCACCCCTCCACTTT.

This clonotype appeared many times. The chain carries TRBV29-1 and TRBJ2-7; TRBD2 might be the D (5 bases). The CDR3 totals 11 residues. Trimming removed 7 bases at V and 2 bases at J, with 9 bases between. Per germline, CDR1 SQVTM and CDR2 ANQGSEA. CDR3 bases: TGCAGCGCACTAGTTCCCTACGAGCAGTACTTC. As protein: CSALVPYEQYF.